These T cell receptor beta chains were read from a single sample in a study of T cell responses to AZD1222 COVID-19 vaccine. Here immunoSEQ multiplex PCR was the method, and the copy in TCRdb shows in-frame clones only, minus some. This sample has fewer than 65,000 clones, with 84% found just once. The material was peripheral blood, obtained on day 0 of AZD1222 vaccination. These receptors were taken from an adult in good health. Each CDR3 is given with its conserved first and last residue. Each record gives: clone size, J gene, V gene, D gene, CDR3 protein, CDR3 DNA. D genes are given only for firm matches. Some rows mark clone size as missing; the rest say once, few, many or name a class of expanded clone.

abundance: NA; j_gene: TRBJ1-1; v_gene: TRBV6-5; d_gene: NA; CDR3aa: CASSYSAAMNTEAFF; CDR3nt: TGTGCCAGCAGTTACTCGGCAGCCATGAACACTGAAGCTTTCTTT
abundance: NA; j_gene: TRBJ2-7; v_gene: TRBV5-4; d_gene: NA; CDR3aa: CASSFGSGSSYEQYF; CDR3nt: TGTGCCAGCAGCTTTGGTAGCGGAAGCTCCTACGAGCAGTACTTC
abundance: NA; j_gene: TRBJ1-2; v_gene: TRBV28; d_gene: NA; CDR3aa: CASSLFVGGYTF; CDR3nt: TGTGCCAGCAGTTTATTCGTGGGGGGCTACACCTTC
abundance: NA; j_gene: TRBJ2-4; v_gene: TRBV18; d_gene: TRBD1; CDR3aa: CASSTRQGRRLDIQYF; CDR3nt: TGTGCCAGCTCCACACGACAGGGGCGACGTCTGGACATTCAGTACTTC
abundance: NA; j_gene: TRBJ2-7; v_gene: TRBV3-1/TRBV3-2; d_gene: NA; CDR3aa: CASSPAQVSVGEQYF; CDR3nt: TGTGCCAGCAGTCCTGCACAGGTTTCAGTGGGGGAGCAGTACTTC
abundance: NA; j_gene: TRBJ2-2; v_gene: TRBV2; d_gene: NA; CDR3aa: CASSDGRVFPGELFF; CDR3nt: TGTGCCAGCAGTGATGGCAGGGTGTTCCCCGGGGAGCTGTTTTTT
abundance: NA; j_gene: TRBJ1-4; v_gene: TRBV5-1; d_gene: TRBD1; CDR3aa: CASSKGQGLSEKLFF; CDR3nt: TGCGCCAGCAGCAAGGGACAGGGTTTGAGTGAAAAACTGTTTTTT
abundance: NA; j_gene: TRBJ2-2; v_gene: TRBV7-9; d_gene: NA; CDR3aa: CASSLYPQTGELFF; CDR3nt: TGTGCCAGCAGCCTTTATCCCCAGACCGGGGAGCTGTTTTTT
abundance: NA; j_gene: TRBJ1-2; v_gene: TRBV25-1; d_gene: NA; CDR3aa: CASSESGTRYGYTF; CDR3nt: TGTGCCAGCAGTGAGTCCGGGACAAGATATGGCTACACCTTC
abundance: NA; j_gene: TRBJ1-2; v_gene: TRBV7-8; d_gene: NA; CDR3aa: CASSLVDTNYGYTF; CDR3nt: TGTGCCAGCAGCTTAGTGGACACTAACTATGGCTACACCTTC
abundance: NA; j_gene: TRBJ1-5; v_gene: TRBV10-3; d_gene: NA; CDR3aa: CAISESNQPNQPQHF; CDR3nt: TGTGCCATCAGTGAGTCGAATCAGCCCAATCAGCCCCAGCATTTT
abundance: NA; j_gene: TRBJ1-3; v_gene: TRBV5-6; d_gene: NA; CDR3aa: CASSHLAGPLSGNTIYF; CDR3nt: TGTGCCAGCAGTCATTTGGCCGGACCGCTCTCTGGAAACACCATATATTTT
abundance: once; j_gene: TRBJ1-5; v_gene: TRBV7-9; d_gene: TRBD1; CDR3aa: CASSVTGESNQPQHF; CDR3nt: TGTGCCAGCAGCGTAACAGGGGAAAGCAATCAGCCCCAGCATTTT
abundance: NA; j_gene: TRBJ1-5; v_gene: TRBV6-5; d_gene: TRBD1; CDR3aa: CASIPDRGSGQPQHF; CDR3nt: TGTGCCAGCATACCGGACAGGGGATCAGGGCAGCCCCAGCATTTT
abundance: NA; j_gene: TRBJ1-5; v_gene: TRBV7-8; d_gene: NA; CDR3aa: CASSLVRHQPQHF; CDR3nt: TGTGCCAGCAGCTTAGTTCGCCATCAGCCCCAGCATTTT
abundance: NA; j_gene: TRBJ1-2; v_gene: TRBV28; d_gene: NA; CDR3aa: CASSLEGYGYTF; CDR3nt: TGTGCCAGCAGTTTGGAGGGATATGGCTACACCTTC
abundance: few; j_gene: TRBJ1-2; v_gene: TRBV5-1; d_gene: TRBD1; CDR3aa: CASSLTGGSDYGYTF; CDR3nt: TGCGCCAGCAGCTTGACAGGGGGTAGCGACTATGGCTACACCTTC
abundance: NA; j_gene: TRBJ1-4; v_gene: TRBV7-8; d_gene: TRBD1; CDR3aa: CASSALAGQQLATNEKLFF; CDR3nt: TGTGCCAGCAGCGCTTTGGCGGGACAGCAACTAGCAACTAATGAAAAACTGTTTTTT
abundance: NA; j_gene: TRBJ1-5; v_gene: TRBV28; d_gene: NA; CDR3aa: CASSPGGPQPQHF; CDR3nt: TGTGCCAGCAGTCCTGGGGGGCCCCAGCCCCAGCATTTT
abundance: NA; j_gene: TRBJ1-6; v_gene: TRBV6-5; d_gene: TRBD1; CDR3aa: CASSSDRGKTSPLHF; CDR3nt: TGTGCCAGCAGTTCGGACAGGGGAAAAACATCACCCCTCCACTTT
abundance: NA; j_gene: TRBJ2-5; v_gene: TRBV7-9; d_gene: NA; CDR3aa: CASSLERETQYF; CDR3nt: TGTGCCAGCAGCTTGGAGCGGGAGACCCAGTACTTC
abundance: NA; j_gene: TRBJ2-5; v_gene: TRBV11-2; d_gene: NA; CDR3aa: CASSLVGVGALKETQYF; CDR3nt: TGTGCCAGCAGCTTAGTGGGGGTGGGGGCTCTAAAAGAGACCCAGTACTTC
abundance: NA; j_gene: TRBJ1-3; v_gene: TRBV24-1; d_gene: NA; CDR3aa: CATSDWANTIYF; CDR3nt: TGTGCCACCAGTGATTGGGCAAACACCATATATTTT